This T cell receptor (beta chain) was sequenced in a study of T cells in Graves' hyperthyroidism and ophthalmopathy. Hyperthyroidism in the patients, aged 18 to 65, was newly diagnosed and under 2 months in duration. Exclusions: uncontrolled infection, other autoimmune disease, pregnancy, lactation. Regarding the study as a whole: Patients with ophthalmopathy were separated from those with stable hyperthyroidism by a 13 V-J model.

Concerning this clonotype: No antigen is known for it.

RNA transcripts provided the source from which TCR beta CDR3 regions were amplified. TCR CDR3 underwent first-round RT-PCR with the HTBI primer set. One entry per CDR3 protein, called by TCRdb with MiXCR from the multiplex PCR reads. This repertoire shows about 740,000 distinct CDR3 sequences, approximately 14% found once; its top ten account for roughly a tenth. Germline V gene lookup returns CDR1 MNHNS and CDR2 SASEGT. V lost 5 bases and J 4 bases, leaving 20 bases between the germline ends. This CDR3 has 16 amino acids. The V call is TRBV6-1, the J call TRBJ1-2, with D possibly TRBD1 on 6 matching bases. The clonotype originates from a young woman with Graves' hyperthyroidism. The source material was blood. The CDR3: CASSSYDRLRVYGYTF. The CDR3 DNA reads as TGTGCCAGCAGTAGTTACGACAGGCTTAGAGTCTATGGCTACACCTTC.